These 16 T cell receptor beta chains originate from one sample sequenced in a study of technical replicates of blood from a few donors. Here immunoSEQ multiplex PCR was the method, and the copy in TCRdb shows in-frame clones only, minus some. This table holds around 15,000 clones, 85% to 90% found once. The sequenced sample was PBMCs. These receptors all stem from a human donor in good health.

The V call is TRBV5-5, the J call TRBJ2-3; weak D call: TRBD2 (5 bases). CDR1 is SGHKS, CDR2 YYEKEE, per germline (reference sequence). Trimming took 4 bases from V and 0 from J, leaving 18 bases between them. The CDR3 runs to 17 residues. The CDR3 DNA is TGTGCCAGCAGCCCAAAACCGGGAATAGCTAGCACAGATACGCAGTATTTT. This encodes CASSPKPGIASTDTQYF.

This chain connects TRBV7-9 to TRBJ1-4; D gene uncertain. Trimming took off 1 base at V and 4 bases at J, with 7 bases between the two ends. Per the germline V gene, CDR1 is SEHNR and CDR2 is FQNEAQ (reference sequence). The CDR3 length is 14 residues. CDR3 in DNA: TGTGCCAGCAGCTTAGTCTCGAGTAATGAAAAACTGTTTTTT. It codes for CASSLVSSNEKLFF.

V and J are TRBV7-7 and TRBJ1-1; a weak D match, TRBD1 (6 bases). The V gene's germline CDR1 is SSHAT and CDR2 FNYEAQ (reference sequence). V lost 1 base to trimming and J lost 1 base, with 19 bases between them. CDR3 length: 18 amino acids. The CDR3 DNA follows: TGTGCCAGCAGCTTAGGAAGACACAGGGATACAACGAACACTGAAGCTTTCTTT. Protein product: CASSLGRHRDTTNTEAFF.

V is TRBV18 and J is TRBJ2-2; D call uncertain. The CDR3 is 15 amino acids. Germline V lookup: CDR1 KGHSH, CDR2 LQKENI. V was shortened by 2 bases and J by 1 base, with 8 bases between the two germline ends. The CDR3 nucleotides read TGTGCCAGCTCACCAGACTCCGGGAACACCGGGGAGCTGTTTTTT. Its protein product is CASSPDSGNTGELFF.

This clone was seen only a few times. The chain recombines TRBV27 with TRBJ2-7, with 8 bases lining up with TRBD1. Germline lookup yields CDR1 MNHEY and CDR2 SMNVEV (reference sequence). The ends lost 6 bases at V and 3 bases at J; junction bases unmatched: 7. This CDR3 region has 14 residues. The DNA for the CDR3 is TGTGCCAGCAGGGACCAGGGGGCGGGCTACGAGCAGTACTTC. Translated, it gives CASRDQGAGYEQYF.

The chain combines TRBV27 with TRBJ2-1; 7 nucleotides line up with TRBD2. The CDR3 extends over 14 amino acids. The V segment lost 7 bases and the J segment 0 bases; nucleotides outside the gene matches: 3. CDR1 and CDR2 (germline): MNHEY, SMNVEV (reference sequence). The CDR3 DNA reads as TGTGCCAGCAATGGCGGGAGCTCCTACAATGAGCAGTTCTTC. Encoded protein: CASNGGSSYNEQFF.

V gene TRBV18 combines with J gene TRBJ2-7; D perhaps matches TRBD2 (5 bases). Germline CDR1 KGHSH, CDR2 LQKENI. CDR3 length: 14 amino acids. Trimming shortened V by 5 bases and J by 6 bases, and 17 bases separated the two germline ends. CDR3 residues: CASSRDIMEAEQYF. CDR3 DNA: TGTGCCAGCTCAAGAGACATTATGGAGGCCGAGCAGTACTTC. The whole variable domain, remainder taken from reference TRBV18 and TRBJ2-7, is NAGVMQNPRHLVRRRGQEARLRCSPMKGHSHVYWYRQLPEEGLKFMVYLQKENIIDESGMPKERFSAEFPKEGPSILRIQQVVRGDSAAYFCASSRDIMEAEQYFGPGTRLTVT.

The V gene is TRBV10-2, the J gene TRBJ2-1; 9 bases fit TRBD2. CDR1 is WSHSY and CDR2 is SAAADI in the germline V gene. The J segment lost 4 bases and the V segment lost 6 bases, leaving 13 bases of the junction unmatched. CDR3 size: 17 residues. CDR3 protein: CASSESLTSGAYNEQFF. For the CDR3, the DNA is TGCGCCAGCAGCGAATCCCTGACTAGCGGAGCGTACAATGAGCAGTTCTTC.

This clone came up a few times. The V gene is TRBV28, the J gene TRBJ2-1, with 7 nucleotides matching TRBD2. The CDR3 sequence is 16 residues long. Per the germline V gene, CDR1 is MDHEN and CDR2 is SYDVKM. Trimming took 6 bases from V and 0 from J; bases not matched to a gene: 8. CDR3 sequence: CASSTTGGSSYNEQFF. CDR3 nucleotides: TGTGCCAGCAGCACCACGGGGGGAAGCTCCTACAATGAGCAGTTCTTC.

The rearrangement uses TRBV19 and TRBJ1-1; D is possibly TRBD1 (5 bases). V was clipped by 4 bases and J by 4 bases, with 16 bases between them. CDR1 and CDR2 (germline): LNHDA, SQIVND (reference sequence). The CDR3 length is 15 residues. The CDR3 sequence: CASSKGGRVVTEAFF. The CDR3 nucleotides read TGTGCCAGTAGTAAAGGCGGCAGGGTGGTCACTGAAGCTTTCTTT.

V is TRBV2 and J is TRBJ2-7; D unclear. The length of the CDR3 is 14 residues. The ends were cut back, 6 bases at V and 3 bases at J, with 15 bases in the middle. CDR1 and CDR2 from the germline V gene are SNHLY and FYNNEI. CDR3 in DNA: TGTGCCAGCAGCTCAACCTATTCCGGCTACGAGCAGTACTTC. The encoded protein is CASSSTYSGYEQYF.

The chain recombines TRBV29-1 with TRBJ2-5; TRBD2 agrees at 7 bases. The CDR3 contains 15 residues. Per the germline V gene, CDR1 is SQVTM and CDR2 is ANQGSEA. Trimming at V came to 6 bases and at J to 1 base, leaving 11 bases not matched to a gene. The CDR3 protein is CSVHLPGLPQETQYF. CDR3 DNA sequence: TGCAGCGTGCATTTACCGGGACTACCCCAAGAGACCCAGTACTTC.

This rearrangement joins TRBV7-6 to TRBJ2-1; D remains unclear. V lost 5 bases and J 6 bases, leaving 17 bases between the germline ends. The CDR3 is 15 residues long. In germline, CDR1 is SGHVS, CDR2 FNYEAQ. CDR3 region: CASSQFFGVGNEQFF. The CDR3 region has the DNA TGTGCCAGCAGCCAATTTTTCGGAGTTGGCAATGAGCAGTTCTTC. The whole variable domain, filled in from reference TRBV7-6 and TRBJ2-1, reads GAGVSQSPRYKVTKRGQDVALRCDPISGHVSLYWYRQALGQGPEFLTYFNYEAQQDKSGLPNDRFSAERPEGSISTLTIQRTEQRDSAMYRCASSQFFGVGNEQFFGPGTRLTVL.

The chain joins TRBV18 to TRBJ1-5, with 7 nucleotides matching TRBD1. Germline CDR1 and CDR2: KGHSH and LQKENI. After removal of 6 bases from V and 0 bases from J, the junction contained 17 bases not matched to a gene. The CDR3 totals 19 residues. The DNA of the CDR3 is TGTGCCAGCTCTCCCCAGACCGGGACAGTAAAATATAGCAATCAGCCCCAGCATTTT. Translated: CASSPQTGTVKYSNQPQHF.

The V call is TRBV7-9, the J call TRBJ2-5; no clear D gene. Trimming cost V 5 bases and J 3 bases, with 16 bases left between them. The CDR3 totals 15 residues. Germline lookup yields CDR1 SEHNR and CDR2 FQNEAQ (reference sequence). CDR3 DNA: TGTGCCAGCAGCCGTAACTTCAAACTCGAAGAGACCCAGTACTTC. It is translated as CASSRNFKLEETQYF.

This rearrangement joins TRBV2 to TRBJ2-3; D possibly corresponds to TRBD1 (7 bases). The V gene lost 8 bases and the J gene lost 2 bases, with 29 bases spanning the gap. Per germline, CDR1 SNHLY and CDR2 FYNNEI. CDR3 size: 19 residues. The CDR3 loop is CASSRSFYPGGTHTDTQYF. CDR3 in DNA: TGTGCCAGCTCACGGTCTTTCTACCCAGGGGGGACACACACAGATACGCAGTATTTT.